Each of the 2 T cell receptor beta chains below was sequenced from the same sample in a study of shared clonotypes between healthy human individuals. Method: immunoSEQ multiplex PCR; TCRdb's copy keeps in-frame clones and lacks some. The sample has more than 400,000 clones, around 73% seen once; the top ten hold more than 10%. The sample comprised PBMCs. The receptors were gathered from a woman between 40 and 50 years old in good health. Some clones in this sample may be carry-over from other donors' samples.

This chain joins TRBV28 and TRBJ1-5, with TRBD1 as a possible D gene (5 bases). The germline V gene encodes CDR1 MDHEN and CDR2 SYDVKM. V lost 0 bases and J 1 base, leaving 13 bases between the germline ends. There are 17 residues in the CDR3. The CDR3 region is CASSLWGRAQSNQPQHF. The DNA of the CDR3 is TGTGCCAGCAGTTTATGGGGACGGGCACAAAGCAATCAGCCCCAGCATTTT.

This clone was seen only once. The rearrangement uses TRBV28 and TRBJ2-7; possible D gene TRBD2, 5 bases. CDR1 and CDR2 (germline): MDHEN, SYDVKM. Trimming left V 3 bases short and J 9 bases short, with 12 bases between. The CDR3 is 12 amino acids. For the CDR3, the DNA is TGTGCCAGCAGTTTGGACTCTAGCTGGCAGTACTTC. It yields the protein CASSLDSSWQYF.